A selection of T cell receptor beta chains follows, all from one sample in a study of human T cells and chemical hapten exposure. TCRdb re-analysed the RACE reads in MiXCR, keeping a single row per CDR3 protein. This sample yields a few hundred thousand distinct CDR3 sequences, of which 7.5% to 9% are seen a single time; approximately 2.3% belongs to the top ten. The material sequenced was whole blood, taken in connection with sensitization to the hapten diphenylcyclopropenone (DPC). The receptors here all came from a woman in her thirties or forties with alopecia areata. Some clones in this sample may be carry-over from other donors' samples. CDR3s include the opening cysteine and the closing phenylalanine or tryptophan. Each record gives: clone size, J gene, D gene, V gene, CDR3 protein. A D gene is named only where the DNA matches it firmly. Not all rows give a size; the values are once, few, many and, for expanded clones, a class.

many	TRBJ2-1	NA	TRBV5-1	CASSLLGGNEQFF
few	TRBJ2-4	NA	TRBV3-1	CASSQAHPGKNIQYF
NA	TRBJ1-4	NA	TRBV27	CASSLMGRTIEKLFF
NA	TRBJ1-2	TRBD1	TRBV6-5	CASSPSRDRVIYGYTF
NA	TRBJ1-1	NA	TRBV29-1	CSVRMHPNTEAFF
many	TRBJ1-5	TRBD1	TRBV7-9	CASSEGQGDQPQHF
NA	TRBJ2-3	NA	TRBV9	CASTRESTDTQYF
few	TRBJ2-3	TRBD2	TRBV6-5	CASSPGLEGAADTQYF
NA	TRBJ2-1	NA	TRBV28	CASSLWRSYNEQFF
NA	TRBJ2-1	NA	TRBV6-1	CASSSSWNSYNEQFF
few	TRBJ2-7	TRBD1	TRBV6-2/TRBV6-3	CASSTGTGFSGFF
few	TRBJ2-5	NA	TRBV7-9	CASSFSTGLQETQYF
many	TRBJ1-1	NA	TRBV6-5	CASSYSLGTEAFF
NA	TRBJ2-7	NA	TRBV12-3/TRBV12-4	CASSVSGAIYEQYF
few	TRBJ2-2	NA	TRBV20-1	CSARGPVSDTGELFF
few	TRBJ2-7	TRBD1	TRBV6-5	CASSYSFIETGSSYEQYF
few	TRBJ2-5	NA	TRBV6-5	CASSYAGSGIQETQYF
few	TRBJ2-2	NA	TRBV20-1	CSARPSSGGELFF
NA	TRBJ2-7	NA	TRBV29-1	CSVTWGFFSYEQYF
few	TRBJ2-3	TRBD2	TRBV7-2	CASSFETGSRREDTQYF
NA	TRBJ1-1	NA	TRBV5-1	CASSYTENTEAFF
NA	TRBJ2-7	TRBD2	TRBV7-3	CASSLAPGTTGGEQYF
few	TRBJ1-4	NA	TRBV5-1	CASSLAFVREEKLFF
NA	TRBJ2-5	NA	TRBV4-1	CASSQEGTQYF
few	TRBJ2-1	TRBD2	TRBV15	CATSRGAGGPGNEQFF
few	TRBJ1-3	NA	TRBV30	CAWSIGNTIYF
few	TRBJ2-7	NA	TRBV7-9	CASSPAGSYEQYF
few	TRBJ2-6	NA	TRBV7-2	CASSTIPGANVLTF
NA	TRBJ2-3	NA	TRBV6-1	CASSEPDWWYTDTQYF
NA	TRBJ2-3	TRBD2	TRBV4-2	CASSQEVRGSGTDTQYF
few	TRBJ1-5	NA	TRBV6-6	CASTKQGIDQPQHF
many	TRBJ1-6	NA	TRBV20-1	CSARGWSDSPLHF
NA	TRBJ2-3	TRBD2	TRBV3-1	CASSRLAGAVGDTQYF
few	TRBJ1-1	NA	TRBV4-1	CASSHLGRGGGTEAFF
few	TRBJ2-2	NA	TRBV7-3	CASSYGASAANTGELFF
NA	TRBJ1-5	TRBD1	TRBV20-1	CSARVAGGQPQHF
NA	TRBJ1-5	NA	TRBV7-2	CASSLVPGRNQPQHF
NA	TRBJ2-1	NA	TRBV12-3/TRBV12-4	CASRPTRTAQFF
NA	TRBJ1-1	NA	TRBV5-1	CASSFYSENTEAFF
few	TRBJ2-4	TRBD2	TRBV7-2	CASSRTSGRDIQYF
NA	TRBJ2-3	TRBD2	TRBV12-3/TRBV12-4	CASSLGTSGTSDTQYF